This paragraph covers one T cell receptor (beta chain) sequence. Its antigen remains unidentified. At one of its ends the junction is not consistent with the germline gene, which may arise from a read error. The data derive from a study of cytomegalovirus exposure and HLA in healthy donors. Study background: In an early release, HLA-typed donors contributed approximately 80 million unique TCR sequences.

Notes on the study in general: Likely technical artifact: a cluster of highly shared sequence variants. In a later analysis, most CMV-associated TCR beta chains appeared HLA-restricted.

The PCR had 60 Vbeta and 13 Jbeta primers. Using immunoSEQ multiplex PCR, the repertoire was profiled, and TCRdb retains in-frame clones only, with some absent. The sample yields about 70,000 clones, 74% seen once. Germline V CDR1 and CDR2: SGHTA, FQGTGA. The length of the CDR3 is 16 residues. V and J are TRBV7-3 and TRBJ2-1, with D perhaps TRBD2 (6 bases). Sequenced material: PBMCs. This receptor was obtained from a human donor in good health. The CDR3 reads CASSLRRTTRNDEQFF. The CDR3 DNA follows: TGTGCCAGCAGTTTAAGGAGGACTACCCGTAACGATGAGCAGTTCTTC.